The 22 T cell receptor beta chains below come from one sample, sequenced in a study of T-cell memory formation after mild COVID-19. Each CDR3 protein gets one entry after TCRdb re-called the 5' RACE reads with MiXCR. The data hold more than 450,000 distinct CDR3 sequences, with approximately 19% observed a single time. Input material: PBMCs or a T cell subset sorted from them (not recorded which). The receptor set was obtained from an adult woman who had mild COVID-19 (a few samples of this study predate the infection). Cell type and time point are not known.

This clonotype was detected ten times or more. The rearrangement uses TRBV5-6 and TRBJ2-5, with 9 bases fitting TRBD2. Germline V gene sequence: CDR1 SGHDT, CDR2 YYEEEE. The J segment lost 5 bases and the V segment lost 3 bases, leaving 5 bases of the junction unmatched. The CDR3 is made up of 14 amino acids. Here the CDR3 DNA reads TGTGCCAGCAGCTCGGGACTAGCCCAGGAGACCCAGTACTTC. Translation: CASSSGLAQETQYF. Full variable domain (remainder filled in from reference TRBV5-6 and TRBJ2-5): DAGVTQSPTHLIKTRGQQVTLRCSPKSGHDTVSWYQQALGQGPQFIFQYYEEEERQRGNFPDRFSGHQFPNYSSELNVNALLLGDSALYLCASSSGLAQETQYFGPGTRLLVL.

There are a few counts of this clonotype. The V gene is TRBV5-5, the J gene TRBJ1-1, with a weak D call TRBD1 (5 bases). Deletions cut 3 bases from V and 7 bases from J, with 10 bases between. CDR1 is SGHKS, CDR2 YYEKEE, per germline (reference sequence). This CDR3 spans 12 amino acids. The CDR3 loop is CASSSMRGEAFF. The CDR3 DNA is TGTGCCAGCAGCTCAATGAGGGGTGAAGCTTTCTTT.

This clonotype was seen at least ten times. V and J are TRBV29-1 and TRBJ2-5; D is perhaps TRBD1 (6 bases). CDR3 length: 12 residues. Trimming stripped 4 bases from V and 2 bases from J, with 8 bases between. Germline CDR1 and CDR2: SQVTM and ANQGSEA. CDR3 DNA: TGCAGCGTTGTACAGGGACAAGAGACCCAGTACTTC. It translates to CSVVQGQETQYF.

V gene TRBV3-1 combines with J gene TRBJ2-5; no clear D. V shed 3 bases and J shed 5 bases, with 16 bases lying between them. There are 15 residues in the CDR3. Germline V CDR1 and CDR2: LGHDT, YNNKEL (reference sequence). The CDR3 DNA reads as TGTGCCAGCAGCCATGATAGTGTCGCCAAGGAGACCCAGTACTTC. Translation gives CASSHDSVAKETQYF.

This clonotype was seen only a few times. V is TRBV5-1 and J is TRBJ2-2, with 7 positions matching TRBD1. The CDR3 totals 13 residues. CDR1 and CDR2 from the germline V gene are SGHRS and YFSETQ. Germline trimming cut 6 bases from V and 7 bases from J; bases unmatched to any gene: 6. CDR3 DNA sequence: TGCGCCAGCACTGACAGGGACGACGGGGAGCTGTTTTTT. It is translated as CASTDRDDGELFF. Using reference TRBV5-1 and TRBJ2-2 for the parts outside the CDR3, the full variable domain is KAGVTQTPRYLIKTRGQQVTLSCSPISGHRSVSWYQQTPGQGLQFLFEYFSETQRNKGNFPGRFSGRQFSNSRSEMNVSTLELGDSALYLCASTDRDDGELFFGEGSRLTVL.

The CDR3 loop is CASSGQGEQFF. The CDR3 DNA follows: TGTGCCAGCTCCGGACAGGGCGAGCAGTTCTTC. J is TRBJ2-1 and V is TRBV18, with TRBD1 matching 8 bases. The CDR3 loop spans 11 amino acids. Germline values: CDR1 KGHSH, CDR2 LQKENI. V shed 6 bases and J 10 bases; nucleotides not matched to a gene: 2.

This sequence joins TRBV7-8 and TRBJ1-1; TRBD1 aligns across 11 bases. The germline V gene has CDR1 SGHVS and CDR2 FQNEAQ. The V segment lost 5 bases and the J segment 5 bases; nucleotides outside the gene matches: 10. The CDR3 totals 16 residues. CDR3 sequence (DNA): TGTGCCAGCAGCCTCGGGACAGGGGGATTACAAACTGAAGCTTTCTTT. Translated, it gives CASSLGTGGLQTEAFF.

The rearrangement uses TRBV7-6 and TRBJ2-1, with 10 bases aligning to TRBD1. V was clipped by 4 bases and J by 7 bases; unmatched bases: 10. The CDR3 runs 16 residues. CDR1 and CDR2 from the germline V gene are SGHVS and FNYEAQ. The CDR3 protein is CASSSWGDRGSNEQFF. CDR3 in DNA: TGTGCCAGCAGCTCTTGGGGGGACAGGGGTTCGAATGAGCAGTTCTTC.

The chain employs TRBV7-9 and TRBJ2-3, with D unresolved. V was trimmed by 1 base and J by 2 bases, leaving 13 bases between them. The CDR3 extends over 16 amino acids. Germline-derived CDR1 and CDR2 are SEHNR and FQNEAQ (reference sequence). Written as DNA, the CDR3 is TGTGCCAGCAGCTTAGGTCAGGTGACCTTCACAGATACGCAGTATTTT. It translates to CASSLGQVTFTDTQYF.

The genes are TRBV30 and TRBJ2-7, with 11 nucleotides matching TRBD2. CDR1 GTSNPN and CDR2 SVGIG come from the germline V gene (reference sequence). The CDR3 has 13 amino acids. V lost 4 bases, J lost 6 bases, and 5 bases stayed unmatched. CDR3 amino acids: CAWTLAGGPEQYF. The CDR3 nucleotides read TGTGCCTGGACCCTAGCGGGAGGCCCCGAGCAGTACTTC.

V gene TRBV2 combines with J gene TRBJ2-3; TRBD2 matches 8 bases. In germline, CDR1 is SNHLY, CDR2 FYNNEI. V shed 10 bases and J 0 bases; nucleotides not matched to a gene: 9. CDR3 size: 15 residues. The CDR3 here is CATRFLAGSTDTQYF. CDR3 nucleotide sequence: TGTGCCACCAGGTTTTTAGCGGGGAGCACAGATACGCAGTATTTT.

This clonotype was observed many times. The rearrangement joins TRBV2 to TRBJ2-5; unclear D gene. Trimming shortened V by 4 bases and J by 5 bases, and 11 bases separated the two germline ends. This CDR3 comprises 13 residues. Germline loops: CDR1 SNHLY, CDR2 FYNNEI. The CDR3 DNA reads as TGTGCCAGCAGTGCCGGTAGCCGGGAGACCCAGTACTTC. The encoded protein is CASSAGSRETQYF. The full variable domain, its missing parts supplied by reference TRBV2 and TRBJ2-5, is EPEVTQTPSHQVTQMGQEVILRCVPISNHLYFYWYRQILGQKVEFLVSFYNNEISEKSEIFDDQFSVERPDGSNFTLKIRSTKLEDSAMYFCASSAGSRETQYFGPGTRLLVL.

This clonotype was found a few times. The chain joins TRBV6-5 to TRBJ2-3; D possibly matches TRBD1 or TRBD2 (7 bases each). The CDR3 covers 15 residues. Trimming left V 2 bases short and J 5 bases short, with 14 bases between. In germline, CDR1 is MNHEY, CDR2 SVGAGI. The chain's CDR3 is CASSYVQGGGDTQYF. For the CDR3, the DNA is TGTGCCAGCAGTTACGTTCAGGGGGGGGGAGATACGCAGTATTTT.

The sample holds a few counts of this clonotype. The genes are TRBV7-6 and TRBJ1-1; TRBD1 matches at 7 bases. Germline V gene data show CDR1 as SGHVS and CDR2 as FNYEAQ. CDR3 size: 18 residues. Trimming cost V 0 bases and J 1 base; bases outside gene matches: 11. The CDR3 protein is CASSLAEGAQGGNTEAFF. The CDR3 DNA reads as TGTGCCAGCAGCTTAGCCGAGGGGGCTCAGGGTGGGAACACTGAAGCTTTCTTT.

This clonotype has a handful of counts. This chain links TRBV2 with TRBJ2-1; no clear D gene. The CDR3 extends over 13 amino acids. From germline, CDR1 is SNHLY and CDR2 FYNNEI. V shed 0 bases and J shed 2 bases, with 2 bases lying between them. CDR3 region: CASSEATYNEQFF. The CDR3 coding sequence is TGTGCCAGCAGTGAAGCTACCTACAATGAGCAGTTCTTC. Together with reference TRBV2 and TRBJ2-1, the CDR3 gives the full variable domain: EPEVTQTPSHQVTQMGQEVILRCVPISNHLYFYWYRQILGQKVEFLVSFYNNEISEKSEIFDDQFSVERPDGSNFTLKIRSTKLEDSAMYFCASSEATYNEQFFGPGTRLTVL.

The gene calls are TRBV15 and TRBJ2-2; no clear D gene. The germline V gene has CDR1 LNHNV and CDR2 YYDKDF (reference sequence). Trimming shortened V by 0 bases and J by 2 bases, and 7 bases separated the two germline ends. There are 15 residues in the CDR3. CDR3 nucleotide sequence: TGTGCCACCAGCAGAGATGGAAGAAACACCGGGGAGCTGTTTTTT. Protein sequence: CATSRDGRNTGELFF.

This clonotype has just a few counts. The chain has TRBV7-9 and TRBJ2-2; 8 nucleotides line up with TRBD2. CDR3 length equals 15 residues. Germline V lookup: CDR1 SEHNR, CDR2 FQNEAQ (reference sequence). After removal of 3 bases from V and 0 bases from J, the junction contained 0 bases not matched to a gene. CDR3 in amino acids: CASSLREANTGELFF. The CDR3 DNA reads TGTGCCAGCAGCTTGCGGGAGGCGAACACCGGGGAGCTGTTTTTT.

V usage is TRBV4-1 and J usage is TRBJ2-5, with 7 bases fitting TRBD1. The junction had 8 bases not matched to a gene; V was cut back by 5 bases and J by 2 bases. The CDR3 consists of 15 residues. Germline lookup yields CDR1 MGHRA and CDR2 YSYEKL. This CDR3 reads CASSIGTAGQETQYF. The DNA of the CDR3 is TGCGCCAGCAGCATCGGGACAGCAGGTCAAGAGACCCAGTACTTC.

This clonotype turned up a few times. This chain connects TRBV14 to TRBJ2-7; either TRBD1 or TRBD2 may fit D (5 bases each). The length of the CDR3 is 15 residues. From germline, CDR1 is SGHDN and CDR2 FVKESK. With 4 bases removed from V and 8 bases from J, the gap between germline ends came to 21 bases. For the CDR3, the DNA is TGTGCCAGCAGCCCGCCGGGACCCATCCTTGGAAAGCAGTACTTC. This gives the protein CASSPPGPILGKQYF.

This clonotype is a singleton in its sample. This chain links TRBV18 with TRBJ1-2; tentative D call: TRBD1 (5 bases). With 4 bases removed from V and 0 bases from J, the gap between germline ends came to 15 bases. The CDR3 is 16 amino acids. From germline, CDR1 is KGHSH and CDR2 LQKENI. CDR3 region: CASSLQNQGANYGYTF. In DNA form, the CDR3 reads TGTGCCAGCTCACTCCAAAACCAGGGCGCTAACTATGGCTACACCTTC.

This clonotype showed up just a few times. The chain combines TRBV5-1 with TRBJ1-3; D is unresolved. From germline, CDR1 is SGHRS and CDR2 YFSETQ. This CDR3 spans 15 amino acids. V gave up 0 bases and J gave up 0 bases, with 7 bases separating them. The CDR3 region has the DNA TGCGCCAGCAGCTTGGAGGGTTTCTCTGGAAACACCATATATTTT. Encoded protein: CASSLEGFSGNTIYF.

The rearrangement joins TRBV18 to TRBJ2-7, with D possibly matching TRBD2 (6 bases). CDR1 and CDR2 from the germline V gene are KGHSH and LQKENI. V gave up 4 bases and J gave up 5 bases, with 21 bases separating them. The CDR3 has 16 amino acids. CDR3 sequence (DNA): TGTGCCAGCTCACTCCTAGGTTACCGGGAGAGGGACGAGCAGTACTTC. This encodes CASSLLGYRERDEQYF.